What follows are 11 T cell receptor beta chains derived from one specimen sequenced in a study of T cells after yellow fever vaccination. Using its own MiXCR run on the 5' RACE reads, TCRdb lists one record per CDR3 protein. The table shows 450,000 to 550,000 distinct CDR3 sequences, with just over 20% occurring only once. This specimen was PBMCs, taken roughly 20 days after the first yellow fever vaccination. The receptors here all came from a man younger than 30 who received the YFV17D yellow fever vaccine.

The CDR3 sequence is CASSYATGAEKLFF. The CDR3 DNA follows: TGTGCCAGCAGTTACGCAACAGGGGCCGAAAAACTGTTTTTT. The chain employs TRBV6-5 and TRBJ1-4; 7 nucleotides line up with TRBD1. The J segment lost 8 bases and the V segment lost 2 bases, leaving 5 bases of the junction unmatched. In germline, CDR1 is MNHEY, CDR2 SVGAGI. CDR3 length: 14 amino acids.

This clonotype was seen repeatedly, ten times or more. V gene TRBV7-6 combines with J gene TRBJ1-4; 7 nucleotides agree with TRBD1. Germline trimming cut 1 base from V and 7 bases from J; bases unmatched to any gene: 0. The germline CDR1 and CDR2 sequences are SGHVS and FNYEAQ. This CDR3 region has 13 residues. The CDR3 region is CASSLGQGEKLFF. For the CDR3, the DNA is TGTGCCAGCAGCTTAGGACAGGGTGAAAAACTGTTTTTT. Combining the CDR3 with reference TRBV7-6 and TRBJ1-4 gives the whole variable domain GAGVSQSPRYKVTKRGQDVALRCDPISGHVSLYWYRQALGQGPEFLTYFNYEAQQDKSGLPNDRFSAERPEGSISTLTIQRTEQRDSAMYRCASSLGQGEKLFFGSGTQLSVL.

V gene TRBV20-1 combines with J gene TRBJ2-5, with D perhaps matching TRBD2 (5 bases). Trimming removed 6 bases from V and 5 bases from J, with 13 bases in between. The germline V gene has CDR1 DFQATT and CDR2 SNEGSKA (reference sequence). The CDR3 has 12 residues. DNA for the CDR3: TGCAGTGCCCCGGCGGGCCGGGAGACCCAGTACTTC. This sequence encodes CSAPAGRETQYF.

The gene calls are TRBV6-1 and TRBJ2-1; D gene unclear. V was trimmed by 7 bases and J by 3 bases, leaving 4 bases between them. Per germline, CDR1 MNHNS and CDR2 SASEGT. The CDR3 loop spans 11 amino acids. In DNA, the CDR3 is TGTGCCAGCACTAACTACAATGAGCAGTTCTTC. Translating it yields CASTNYNEQFF.

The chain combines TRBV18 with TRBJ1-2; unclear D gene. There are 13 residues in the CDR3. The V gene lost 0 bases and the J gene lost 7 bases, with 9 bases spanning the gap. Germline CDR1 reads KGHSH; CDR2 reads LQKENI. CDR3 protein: CASSPPHGIGYTF. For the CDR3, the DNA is TGTGCCAGCTCACCACCGCACGGGATTGGCTACACCTTC. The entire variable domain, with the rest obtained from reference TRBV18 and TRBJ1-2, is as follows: NAGVMQNPRHLVRRRGQEARLRCSPMKGHSHVYWYRQLPEEGLKFMVYLQKENIIDESGMPKERFSAEFPKEGPSILRIQQVVRGDSAAYFCASSPPHGIGYTFGSGTRLTVV.

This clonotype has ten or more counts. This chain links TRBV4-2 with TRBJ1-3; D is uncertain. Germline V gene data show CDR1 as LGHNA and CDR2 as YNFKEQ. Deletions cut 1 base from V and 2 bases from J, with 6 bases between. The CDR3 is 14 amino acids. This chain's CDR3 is CASSQVDPGNTIYF. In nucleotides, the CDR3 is TGTGCCAGCAGCCAAGTGGACCCTGGAAACACCATATATTTT.

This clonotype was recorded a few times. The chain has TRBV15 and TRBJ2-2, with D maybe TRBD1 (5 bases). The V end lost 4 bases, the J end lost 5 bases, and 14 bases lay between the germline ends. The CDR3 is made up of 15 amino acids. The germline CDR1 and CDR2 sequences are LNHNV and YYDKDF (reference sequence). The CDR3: CATSKLGVRTGELFF. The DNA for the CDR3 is TGTGCCACCAGCAAATTAGGGGTTCGGACCGGGGAGCTGTTTTTT.

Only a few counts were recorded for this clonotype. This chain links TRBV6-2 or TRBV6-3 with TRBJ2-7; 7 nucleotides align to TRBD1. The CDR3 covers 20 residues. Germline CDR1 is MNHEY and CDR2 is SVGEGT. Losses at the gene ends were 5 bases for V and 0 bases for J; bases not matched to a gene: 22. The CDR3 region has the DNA TGTGCCAGCAGTCCGAGATTCCGGGACAGCTACCACCTGATCTCCTACGAGCAGTACTTC. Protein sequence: CASSPRFRDSYHLISYEQYF.

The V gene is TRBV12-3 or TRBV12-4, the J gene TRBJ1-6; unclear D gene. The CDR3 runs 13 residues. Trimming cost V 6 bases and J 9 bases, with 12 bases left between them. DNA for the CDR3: TGTGCCAGCAGACCCAATGGTCTTTCACCCCTCCACTTT. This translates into CASRPNGLSPLHF.

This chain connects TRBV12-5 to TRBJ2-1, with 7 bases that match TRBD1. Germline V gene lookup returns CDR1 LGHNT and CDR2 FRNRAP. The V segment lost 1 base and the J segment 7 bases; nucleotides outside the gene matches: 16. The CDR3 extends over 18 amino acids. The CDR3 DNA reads TGTGCTAGTGGTTTGGCCTCGACAGGGACGGACCTCTCGAATGAGCAGTTCTTC. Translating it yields CASGLASTGTDLSNEQFF.

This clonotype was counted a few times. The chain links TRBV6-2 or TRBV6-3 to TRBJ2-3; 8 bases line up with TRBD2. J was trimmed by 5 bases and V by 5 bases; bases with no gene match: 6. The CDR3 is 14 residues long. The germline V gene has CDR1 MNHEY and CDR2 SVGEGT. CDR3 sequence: CASSTGGPGDTQYF. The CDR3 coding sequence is TGTGCCAGCAGTACGGGGGGGCCCGGAGATACGCAGTATTTT.